These T cell receptor beta chains were read from a single sample in a study of OX40 agonist ivuxolimab in advanced cancers. Produced via immunoSEQ multiplex PCR; TCRdb's table is partial and in-frame only. The repertoire holds tens of thousands of clones, with around 86% as singletons. The specimen was CD4+ or CD8+ T cells sorted from blood, collected in a trial of the OX40 agonist ivuxolimab. The receptors here all came from an adult with an advanced solid tumor such as melanoma, head and neck, liver or kidney cancer. The CDR3 runs from the conserved cysteine through the conserved F or W. A D gene is named only where the DNA matches it firmly. Size is omitted from some rows. Given values are once, few, many or a class for expanded clones.

J,V,D,size,CDR3,DNA
TRBJ2-3,TRBV6-1,TRBD2,NA,CASSEGLAGGSDTQYF,TGTGCCAGCAGTGAAGGACTAGCGGGAGGGTCAGATACGCAGTATTTT
TRBJ1-1,TRBV27,NA,NA,CASSPNRGTEAFF,TGTGCCAGCAGCCCAAACCGGGGCACTGAAGCTTTCTTT
TRBJ2-3,TRBV9,TRBD2,few,CASSVVAGGSDTQYF,TGTGCCAGCAGCGTAGTAGCGGGAGGTTCCGATACGCAGTATTTT
TRBJ1-1,TRBV4-1,TRBD1,NA,CASSQEGQGMNTEAFF,TGCGCCAGCAGCCAAGAAGGACAGGGGATGAACACTGAAGCTTTCTTT
TRBJ1-2,TRBV28,TRBD1,NA,CASSFRDRNYGYTF,TGTGCCAGCAGTTTCCGGGACAGGAACTATGGCTACACCTTC
TRBJ1-1,TRBV5-1,TRBD1,NA,CASSLAWGQGNTEAFF,TGCGCCAGCAGCTTGGCCTGGGGACAGGGGAACACTGAAGCTTTCTTT
TRBJ2-7,TRBV15,NA,NA,CATSRGRQEPYEQYF,TGTGCCACCAGCAGAGGTCGACAGGAACCCTACGAGCAGTACTTC
TRBJ2-3,TRBV2,NA,NA,CASSPQADTQYF,TGTGCCAGCAGTCCCCAAGCGGATACGCAGTATTTT
TRBJ2-3,TRBV27,TRBD1,NA,CASSLRGRGDTQYF,TGTGCCAGCAGCCTCAGGGGGCGCGGGGATACGCAGTATTTT
TRBJ1-2,TRBV6-1,TRBD1,NA,CASSEGQGGGYTF,TGTGCCAGCAGTGAAGGACAGGGGGGTGGCTACACCTTC
TRBJ1-2,TRBV28,NA,NA,CASSLVFGGYTF,TGTGCCAGCAGTTTAGTGTTCGGTGGCTACACCTTC
TRBJ1-2,TRBV28,NA,NA,CASNPWTVNYGYTF,TGTGCCAGCAACCCATGGACGGTTAACTATGGCTACACCTTC
TRBJ2-7,TRBV10-3,NA,NA,CAISEFGYEQYF,TGTGCCATCAGTGAGTTCGGCTACGAGCAGTACTTC
TRBJ2-7,TRBV5-1,NA,NA,CASSLGGGQSYEQYF,TGCGCCAGCAGCCTCGGCGGGGGACAGAGCTACGAGCAGTACTTC
TRBJ1-5,TRBV4-1,NA,NA,CASSQAGQGVNWRQPQHF,TGCGCCAGCAGCCAGGCGGGGCAGGGAGTAAACTGGCGTCAGCCCCAGCATTTT
TRBJ2-7,TRBV4-1,NA,NA,CASSQDPSSSYEQYF,TGCGCCAGCAGCCAAGATCCGAGTAGCTCCTACGAGCAGTACTTC
TRBJ2-2,TRBV4-2,TRBD2,NA,CASSRGTSGPNTGELFF,TGTGCCAGCAGCCGAGGGACTAGCGGACCGAACACCGGGGAGCTGTTTTTT
TRBJ1-2,TRBV29-1,NA,NA,CSVDWSRHYGYTF,TGCAGCGTTGACTGGTCCCGGCACTATGGCTACACCTTC
TRBJ2-7,TRBV21-1,NA,NA,CASSNWDVSYEQYF,TGTGCCAGCAGCAATTGGGACGTCTCCTACGAGCAGTACTTC
TRBJ2-5,TRBV19,NA,NA,CASSTRRGMETQYF,TGTGCCAGTAGTACAAGACGGGGAATGGAGACCCAGTACTTC
TRBJ2-3,TRBV5-8,TRBD2,NA,CARGLAGGVDTQYF,TGTGCCAGGGGACTAGCGGGAGGAGTTGATACGCAGTATTTT
TRBJ1-3,TRBV29-1,NA,NA,CSVVHGTSSGNTIYF,TGCAGCGTTGTTCACGGGACAAGCTCTGGAAACACCATATATTTT
TRBJ1-3,TRBV5-1,NA,NA,CASGEGYFGNTIYF,TGCGCCAGCGGGGAGGGTTACTTTGGAAACACCATATATTTT
TRBJ1-3,TRBV9,NA,NA,CASSVMADSGNTIYF,TGTGCCAGCAGCGTAATGGCAGATTCTGGAAACACCATATATTTT
TRBJ1-1,TRBV10-3,TRBD1,NA,CAISGQGASNTEAFF,TGTGCCATCAGTGGACAGGGGGCGTCGAACACTGAAGCTTTCTTT
TRBJ2-3,TRBV5-4,TRBD2,NA,CASSFRVAGNTDTQYF,TGTGCCAGCAGCTTCAGGGTAGCGGGCAACACAGATACGCAGTATTTT
TRBJ1-5,TRBV28,NA,NA,CASRPQGGLRQPQHF,TGTGCCAGCAGGCCACAGGGTGGGCTCCGTCAGCCCCAGCATTTT
TRBJ2-3,TRBV6-5,NA,once,CASSKADRPTDTQYF,TGTGCCAGCAGCAAGGCGGACAGACCCACAGATACGCAGTATTTT
TRBJ1-2,TRBV6-5,TRBD1,once,CASSPQGDYGYTF,TGTGCCAGCAGTCCACAGGGGGACTATGGCTACACCTTC
TRBJ2-3,TRBV6-1,NA,NA,CASSSRYFTDTQYF,TGTGCCAGCAGTTCGAGGTACTTCACAGATACGCAGTATTTT
TRBJ1-2,TRBV6-5,NA,NA,CASSYVAGASNYGYTF,TGTGCCAGCAGTTACGTGGCAGGGGCATCTAACTATGGCTACACCTTC
TRBJ1-4,TRBV6-1,NA,NA,CASNVGSHNEKLFF,TGTGCCAGCAATGTGGGTAGTCACAATGAAAAACTGTTTTTT
TRBJ1-1,TRBV28,TRBD1,NA,CASSFSGTGPGEAFF,TGTGCCAGCAGTTTCTCCGGGACAGGGCCCGGTGAAGCTTTCTTT
TRBJ2-7,TRBV11-2,TRBD1,NA,CASSTSDRAFYEQYF,TGTGCCAGCAGCACTTCAGACAGGGCCTTCTACGAGCAGTACTTC
TRBJ1-4,TRBV7-8,NA,NA,CASSLMAANEKLFF,TGTGCCAGCAGCTTAATGGCCGCTAATGAAAAACTGTTTTTT
TRBJ2-1,TRBV4-2,TRBD2,NA,CASSQSSGATSYNEQFF,TGTGCCAGCAGCCAAAGCAGCGGGGCTACCTCCTACAATGAGCAGTTCTTC
TRBJ1-2,TRBV6-1,NA,NA,CASSADSFDGYTF,TGTGCCAGCAGTGCGGACAGTTTCGATGGCTACACCTTC
TRBJ1-1,TRBV25-1,TRBD1,NA,CASRGQGGTEAFF,TGTGCCAGCCGGGGACAGGGTGGAACTGAAGCTTTCTTT
TRBJ2-7,TRBV4-1,TRBD1,NA,CASSPRTGFSEQYF,TGCGCCAGCAGCCCCCGGACAGGGTTTAGCGAGCAGTACTTC
TRBJ1-1,TRBV18,NA,once,CASSRPGLRNTEAFF,TGTGCCAGCTCACGACCGGGTTTGAGGAACACTGAAGCTTTCTTT
TRBJ1-1,TRBV28,NA,few,CASSLEGRDFTEAFF,TGTGCCAGCAGTTTAGAGGGTCGGGACTTCACTGAAGCTTTCTTT
TRBJ1-4,TRBV6-1,NA,NA,CASLRVANEKLFF,TGTGCCAGCCTTCGGGTTGCTAATGAAAAACTGTTTTTT